One T cell receptor (beta chain) is described in this entry. Germline-derived CDR1 and CDR2 are LNHDA and SQIVND (reference sequence). The V gene end was trimmed by 6 bases and the J gene end by 0 bases; junction bases not matched to a gene: 10. The CDR3 is 17 residues long. These data belong to a study of cytomegalovirus exposure and HLA in healthy donors. Both 60 Vbeta primers and 13 Jbeta primers went into the PCR. Clones were sequenced by immunoSEQ multiplex PCR, and TCRdb holds only the in-frame ones, with some missing. The sample includes about 41,000 clones, over 75% seen only once; the top ten take approximately 3%.

This receptor was taken from a man aged 50 to 60 in good health and CMV-seronegative. Sequenced material: PBMCs. The V call is TRBV19, the J call TRBJ2-1, with 8 bases identical to TRBD1. The CDR3 region is CASRATAGQASYNEQFF. The CDR3 bases are TGTGCCAGTAGAGCTACCGCGGGACAGGCCTCCTACAATGAGCAGTTCTTC.